This T cell receptor (beta chain) was obtained from a study of CD8+CD57+ T cells in acquired aplastic anemia. Study details: On average, sorted CD4+ and CD8+ cells gave approximately 3 ug of DNA.

V dropped 4 bases and J dropped 8; count of bases not matched to a gene: 10. CDR1 SNHLY and CDR2 FYNNEI come from the germline V gene. There are 14 residues in the CDR3. Patients selected for sequencing had displayed CD8+CD57+ cell expansion by flow cytometry. When blood sampling took place, the patients had received no therapy. Profiling of TCR beta VDJ combinations and CDR3 sequences used genomic DNA as template. From the reads, TCRdb called clonotypes with MiXCR, one entry per CDR3 protein. The repertoire consists of more than 150,000 distinct CDR3 sequences, with about 45% occurring once and the leading ten covering about 2.9%.

Specimen: sorted CD4+, CD8+, or CD8+CD57+ T cells (not recorded which) from PBMCs. This chain links TRBV2 with TRBJ1-2; 7 nucleotides align to TRBD1. The receptor was isolated from a human donor with aplastic anemia. CDR3 loop: CASSGQLQGGGYTF. The CDR3 DNA follows: TGTGCCAGCAGTGGTCAACTCCAGGGGGGCGGCTACACCTTC.